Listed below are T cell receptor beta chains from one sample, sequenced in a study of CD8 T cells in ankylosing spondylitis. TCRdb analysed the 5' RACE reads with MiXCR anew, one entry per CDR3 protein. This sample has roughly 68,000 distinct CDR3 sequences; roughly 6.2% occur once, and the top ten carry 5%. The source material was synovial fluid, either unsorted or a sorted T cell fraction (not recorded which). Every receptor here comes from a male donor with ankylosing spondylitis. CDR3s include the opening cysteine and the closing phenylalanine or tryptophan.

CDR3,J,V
CASSLGARDNSPLHF,TRBJ1-6,TRBV19
CASKGRADYGYTF,TRBJ1-2,TRBV19
CASSKPPWTVYGGELFF,TRBJ2-2,TRBV28
CASSPGADRMNTEAFF,TRBJ1-1,TRBV5-1
CASSLEAGGPDEQYF,TRBJ2-7,TRBV11-3
CASSFRTSGRVGEQYF,TRBJ2-7,TRBV5-6
CASSHQPTDTQYF,TRBJ2-3,TRBV5-4
CASTEGLADSYNEQFF,TRBJ2-1,TRBV3-1
CSARDWVNTEAFF,TRBJ1-1,TRBV20-1
CASSTTSGSHYEQYF,TRBJ2-7,TRBV28
CASNGGLSPDTQYF,TRBJ2-3,TRBV27
CSARGPRELDEQFF,TRBJ2-1,TRBV20-1
CASSQLAGIRELFF,TRBJ2-2,TRBV3-1
CATSQPPRRGLSGELFF,TRBJ2-2,TRBV15
CATNDRDNQPQHF,TRBJ1-5,TRBV28
CASSSGAGNQPQHF,TRBJ1-5,TRBV12-3/TRBV12-4
CASSPNSGQGTQYF,TRBJ2-5,TRBV25-1
CAISDRPMENTEAFF,TRBJ1-1,TRBV10-3
CASSQGGQGYYNEQFF,TRBJ2-1,TRBV4-1
CASSLVGLSYNEQFF,TRBJ2-1,TRBV7-8
CASSVVGTTYNEQFF,TRBJ2-1,TRBV9
CATSGEGSHGELFF,TRBJ2-2,TRBV24-1
CASSPGGGSNTEAFF,TRBJ1-1,TRBV12-3/TRBV12-4